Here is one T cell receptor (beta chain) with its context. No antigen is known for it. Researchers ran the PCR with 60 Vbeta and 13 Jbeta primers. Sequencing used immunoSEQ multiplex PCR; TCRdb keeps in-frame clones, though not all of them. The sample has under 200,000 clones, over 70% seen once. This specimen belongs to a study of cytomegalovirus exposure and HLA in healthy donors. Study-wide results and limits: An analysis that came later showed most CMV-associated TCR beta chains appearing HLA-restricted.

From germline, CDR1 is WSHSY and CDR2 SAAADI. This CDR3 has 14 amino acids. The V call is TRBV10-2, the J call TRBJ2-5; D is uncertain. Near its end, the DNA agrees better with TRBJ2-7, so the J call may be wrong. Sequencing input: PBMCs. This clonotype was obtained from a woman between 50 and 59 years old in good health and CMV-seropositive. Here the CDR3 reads CASSESYETYEQYF. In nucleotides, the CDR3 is TGCGCCAGCAGTGAGTCTTACGAAACCTACGAGCAGTACTTC.